One sample yielded the 8 T cell receptor beta chains listed below, sequenced in a study of metastatic and nonmetastatic thyroid tumors (dated by TCRdb to 2019 to 2021). None of the patients had been given any treatment before thyroid surgery. Library method: PCR. The run used an Illumina HiSeq 4000. In TCRdb, the public reads were trimmed at Q25 with fastp and aligned with MiXCR, with productive beta chains retained. Here the sample has tens of thousands of clones; 15% to 18% occur a single time. The leading ten clones occupy under 20% of the sample. The sequenced material came from blood. These receptors were collected from a female donor with papillary thyroid cancer or a benign thyroid nodule (not recorded which). Some clones in this sample may be carry-over from other donors' samples.

This clone was counted ten times or more. The rearrangement links TRBV29-1 to TRBJ1-1; perhaps TRBD1 as D (5 bases). The CDR3 has 11 residues. The V gene's germline CDR1 is SQVTM and CDR2 ANQGSEA. With 8 bases removed from V and 10 bases from J, the gap between germline ends came to 17 bases. The CDR3 loop reads CSFGTGDRAFF. CDR3 DNA sequence: TGCAGCTTTGGGACGGGGGATAGAGCTTTCTTT.

Sample share makes this clone medium-sized. This chain links TRBV6-5 with TRBJ1-4, with 8 bases matching TRBD1. Per germline, CDR1 MNHEY and CDR2 SVGAGI. The CDR3 covers 16 residues. Unmatched junction bases numbered 8, after V lost 0 bases and J lost 8 bases. The CDR3 region has the DNA TGTGCCAGCAGTTACTCGCCCCAGGGGGCTGGGGAAAAACTGTTTTTT. As protein: CASSYSPQGAGEKLFF.

About this clone itself: An end of the junction does not agree with germline; a read error may underlie this. The sample holds other DNA sequences that translate to the same CDR3. The chain is built from TRBV3-1 and TRBJ1-5; a possible D gene is TRBD1 (5 bases). CDR1 and CDR2 (germline): LGHDT, YNNKEL (reference sequence). The CDR3 has 16 amino acids. The CDR3, as DNA: TGTGCCAGCAGCCAAGCGGGTGTTCGGGGCAATCAACCCCAGCATTTT. This encodes CASSQAGVRGNQPQHF.

This clone is medium-sized. This sample includes further DNA sequences coding for the same CDR3. The chain employs TRBV28 and TRBJ1-2; D is undetermined. Trimming took 4 bases from V and 9 from J, leaving 9 bases between them. The V gene's germline CDR1 is MDHEN and CDR2 SYDVKM. This CDR3 spans 11 amino acids. The CDR3 DNA sequence: TGTGCCAGCAGTTGGAGCCAACGCTACACCTTC. Protein sequence: CASSWSQRYTF.

The V call is TRBV3-1, the J call TRBJ2-1, with D perhaps matching TRBD1 (5 bases). CDR1 is LGHDT and CDR2 is YNNKEL in the germline V gene (reference sequence). Trimming took 4 bases from V and 0 from J, leaving 16 bases between them. CDR3 length: 17 amino acids. The CDR3 DNA reads as TGTGCCAGCAGCCTCCTGGGTGGGGCAGGCTCCTACAATGAGCAGTTCTTC. The encoded protein is CASSLLGGAGSYNEQFF.

On this clone: One end of the junction does not line up with germline, which may come from a read error. The rearrangement uses TRBV15 and TRBJ2-7; TRBD2 aligns across 8 bases. CDR3 length equals 17 residues. The V gene's germline CDR1 is LNHNV and CDR2 YYDKDF (reference sequence). In nucleotides, the CDR3 is TGTGCCACCAGCATAGGAGCCGGACTAGCTGATCGGGACGATCAGTACTTC. It is translated as CATSIGAGLADRDDQYF.

This clone was counted many times. The genes are TRBV18 and TRBJ1-2, with a possible D match to TRBD1 (6 bases). V gave up 3 bases and J gave up 4 bases, with 15 bases separating them. The length of the CDR3 is 15 residues. CDR1 KGHSH and CDR2 LQKENI come from the germline V gene. Written as DNA, the CDR3 is TGTGCCAGCTCACCTGAACGACAGGTCCTCTATGGCTACACCTTC. This encodes CASSPERQVLYGYTF.

This clone was counted at least ten times. The gene calls are TRBV18 and TRBJ1-3, with no clear D. V dropped 6 bases and J dropped 1 base, with 7 bases sitting between them. Germline CDR1 is KGHSH and CDR2 is LQKENI. CDR3 length equals 13 residues. The chain's CDR3 is CASSEGSGNTIYF. DNA of the CDR3: TGTGCCAGCTCCGAGGGATCTGGAAACACCATATATTTT.